What follows describes a single T cell receptor (beta chain). Its antigen remains unidentified. This specimen comes from a study of OX40 agonist ivuxolimab in advanced cancers. Study-wide context: Partial responses were recorded for three patients, including one with hepatocellular carcinoma and two with cutaneous melanoma.

TCRdb's copy holds only in-frame clones and misses some; the assay was immunoSEQ multiplex PCR. Altogether about 83,000 clones are present, approximately 83% being singletons, with the ten largest covering around 0.6%. Trimming cost V 4 bases and J 3 bases; bases outside gene matches: 19. The CDR3 totals 19 residues. The germline V gene encodes CDR1 MGHRA and CDR2 YSYEKL. Study-wide results and caveats: Researchers did not establish what antigens the expanded peripheral T cells target.

This receptor was taken from an adult with an advanced solid tumor such as melanoma, head and neck, liver or kidney cancer. The rearrangement uses TRBV4-1 and TRBJ1-1; 8 positions match TRBD1. Source: CD4+ or CD8+ T cells sorted from blood, taken in a trial of the OX40 agonist ivuxolimab. For the CDR3, the DNA is TGCGCCAGCAGCCCGGACAGGGTGAAGGGCGGTTTATGGGACACTGAAGCTTTCTTT. Translation gives CASSPDRVKGGLWDTEAFF.